These 19 T cell receptor beta chains came from one sample sequenced in a study of blood T cell repertoires in COVID-19 (dated by TCRdb to the early 2020s). Libraries were made using the immunoSEQ multiplex PCR assay. Entries here come from immuneACCESS through TCRdb and include only in-frame sequences with V and J called. Some clones fail to appear in such tables; in the studies checked, an unresolved V gene covers under half of the shortfall, and the cause of the remainder is unknown. The sample table lists a few hundred thousand clones, more than 75% of them with a count of one. The top ten clones comprise about 12% of the sample. Material for sequencing was peripheral blood. Receptor source: a man older than 75 with acute or convalescent COVID-19.

The chain recombines TRBV27 with TRBJ1-4; 10 bases agree with TRBD1. V was clipped by 8 bases and J by 5 bases; unmatched bases: 5. Per the germline V gene, CDR1 is MNHEY and CDR2 is SMNVEV (reference sequence). The CDR3 consists of 14 residues. For the CDR3, the DNA is TGTGCCAGCTCTGACAGGGGGCGCAATGAAAAACTGTTTTTT. Its protein product is CASSDRGRNEKLFF. Full variable domain (missing parts from reference TRBV27 and TRBJ1-4): EAQVTQNPRYLITVTGKKLTVTCSQNMNHEYMSWYRQDPGLGLRQIYYSMNVEVTDKGDVPEGYKVSRKEKRNFPLILESPSPNQTSLYFCASSDRGRNEKLFFGSGTQLSVL.

The chain couples TRBV3-1 (or the pseudogene TRBV3-2) to TRBJ2-5, with 9 bases lining up with TRBD1. V lost 5 bases and J lost 8; bases outside the gene matches: 18. Germline V gene data show CDR1 as LGHDT and CDR2 as YNNKEL (reference sequence). CDR3 length equals 17 residues. The CDR3 here is CASSSSPGQGRLPTQYF. The CDR3 DNA follows: TGTGCCAGCAGCTCCAGCCCCGGACAGGGGAGACTACCCACCCAGTACTTC.

This rearrangement joins TRBV7-6 to TRBJ2-2; D is perhaps TRBD2 (7 bases). V lost 1 base to trimming and J lost 2 bases, with 17 bases between them. CDR1 is SGHVS and CDR2 is FNYEAQ in the germline V gene. The CDR3 is 18 residues long. The CDR3 loop reads CASSLVIGGGSNTGELFF. The CDR3, as DNA: TGTGCCAGCAGCTTAGTTATCGGCGGGGGCTCAAACACCGGGGAGCTGTTTTTT.

This clone was counted once. The chain links TRBV5-1 to TRBJ2-3; a possible D gene is TRBD1 (5 bases). The CDR3 contains 14 residues. V was pared by 0 bases and J by 6 bases, with 11 bases between. Germline V gene sequence: CDR1 SGHRS, CDR2 YFSETQ. This chain's CDR3 is CASSLDGAGDTQYF. CDR3 DNA: TGCGCCAGCAGCTTGGATGGGGCAGGGGATACGCAGTATTTT.

V gene TRBV6-5 combines with J gene TRBJ2-7, with D unresolved. Germline lookup yields CDR1 MNHEY and CDR2 SVGAGI. CDR3 size: 12 residues. The V end was cut by 4 bases, the J end by 7 bases, with 11 bases between. CDR3 nucleotides: TGTGCCAGCAGTTCGGAGTTTGGGGAGCAGTACTTC. This gives the protein CASSSEFGEQYF.

The chain uses TRBV19 and TRBJ2-1, with 13 bases identical to TRBD2. The CDR3 totals 14 residues. The V and J ends lost 6 bases and 8 bases, in that order; junction bases with no gene match: 4. The germline V gene has CDR1 LNHDA and CDR2 SQIVND (reference sequence). The CDR3 region is CASRRTSGSHEQFF. The DNA of the CDR3 is TGTGCCAGTAGAAGGACTAGCGGGAGTCATGAGCAGTTCTTC. Using reference TRBV19 and TRBJ2-1 for the parts outside the CDR3, the full variable domain is DGGITQSPKYLFRKEGQNVTLSCEQNLNHDAMYWYRQDPGQGLRLIYYSQIVNDFQKGDIAEGYSVSREKKESFPLTVTSAQKNPTAFYLCASRRTSGSHEQFFGPGTRLTVL.

J is TRBJ1-1 and V is TRBV9; perhaps TRBD1 as D (5 bases). Trimming stripped 4 bases from V and 2 bases from J, with 15 bases between. CDR3 length equals 15 residues. CDR1 is SGDLS and CDR2 is YYNGEE in the germline V gene. The CDR3 protein is CASSPPGGANTEAFF. The CDR3 bases are TGTGCCAGCAGCCCTCCAGGAGGGGCTAACACTGAAGCTTTCTTT.

A remark on this clone: The sample has other DNA sequences that encode this CDR3 too. The genes are TRBV7-9 and TRBJ2-5; 8 nucleotides line up with TRBD1. This CDR3 has 14 amino acids. The V gene end was trimmed by 5 bases and the J gene end by 2 bases; junction bases not matched to a gene: 4. CDR1 and CDR2 (germline): SEHNR, FQNEAQ (reference sequence). The CDR3 protein is CASSPGQGQETQYF. The CDR3 DNA reads TGTGCCAGCAGCCCTGGACAGGGTCAAGAGACCCAGTACTTC.

This chain connects TRBV5-1 to TRBJ2-1; the D gene is possibly TRBD1 (5 bases). The CDR3 is made up of 16 amino acids. The V gene's germline CDR1 is SGHRS and CDR2 YFSETQ. Trimming removed 0 bases from V and 0 bases from J, with 10 bases in between. The CDR3 coding sequence is TGCGCCAGCAGCTTGGCTCGGACAAACTCCTACAATGAGCAGTTCTTC. Residues: CASSLARTNSYNEQFF.

This clone was seen only once. The rearrangement joins TRBV2 to TRBJ2-7, with TRBD2 matching over 7 bases. The germline CDR1 and CDR2 sequences are SNHLY and FYNNEI. The CDR3 totals 12 residues. The V segment lost 6 bases and the J segment 4 bases; nucleotides outside the gene matches: 3. The CDR3 nucleotides are TGTGCCAGCAGACTACTAGCGTACGAGCAGTACTTC. It codes for CASRLLAYEQYF.

V is TRBV10-3 and J is TRBJ1-5; D possibly corresponds to TRBD1 (6 bases). This CDR3 has 12 residues. V lost 8 bases, J lost 3 bases, and 8 bases lay in between. CDR1 is ENHRY and CDR2 is SYGVKD in the germline V gene. The CDR3, as DNA: TGTGCCATCCGACAGGACAATCAGCCCCAGCATTTT. Protein product: CAIRQDNQPQHF.

The rearrangement links TRBV27 to TRBJ2-2; 8 bases are a match to TRBD2. This CDR3 contains 16 residues. Germline CDR1 reads MNHEY; CDR2 reads SMNVEV (reference sequence). Trimming at V came to 3 bases and at J to 1 base, leaving 4 bases not matched to a gene. Here the CDR3 DNA reads TGTGCCAGCAGTTTGGGACTAGAGGGGAACACCGGGGAGCTGTTTTTT. This encodes CASSLGLEGNTGELFF.

This rearrangement joins TRBV28 to TRBJ1-1; no definite D call. The CDR3 totals 15 residues. V was cut by 5 bases and J by 4 bases, with 17 bases left in between. Looked up from germline, CDR1 is MDHEN and CDR2 is SYDVKM. The CDR3 DNA reads as TGTGCCAGCAGTCTCCCGGGAAAGGGAGGCACTGAAGCTTTCTTT. This codes for CASSLPGKGGTEAFF.

V usage is TRBV29-1 and J usage is TRBJ2-7; D unclear. CDR3 length: 12 residues. Germline CDR1 reads SQVTM; CDR2 reads ANQGSEA. V lost 4 bases to trimming and J lost 5 bases, with 12 bases between them. CDR3 DNA sequence: TGCAGCGTTGGGAGCGCAAGGAACGAGCAGTACTTC. It specifies CSVGSARNEQYF.

This clone was found a few times. This sequence joins TRBV20-1 and TRBJ1-2; D not resolved. Germline CDR1 is DFQATT and CDR2 is SNEGSKA (reference sequence). V was shortened by 6 bases and J by 4 bases, with 15 bases between the two germline ends. The CDR3 length is 13 residues. CDR3 in amino acids: CSASTPGGYGYTF. CDR3 in DNA: TGCAGTGCGAGTACCCCGGGTGGCTATGGCTACACCTTC.

The V call is TRBV7-6, the J call TRBJ1-5; D not resolved. CDR1 is SGHVS and CDR2 is FNYEAQ in the germline V gene. V was pared by 1 base and J by 3 bases, with 7 bases between. The CDR3 sequence is 14 residues long. The CDR3 sequence is CASSLEGDNQPQHF. The CDR3 coding sequence is TGTGCCAGCAGCTTAGAGGGAGACAATCAGCCCCAGCATTTT.

The chain combines TRBV18 with TRBJ2-1; D is possibly TRBD1 (5 bases). The germline CDR1 and CDR2 sequences are KGHSH and LQKENI. The CDR3 spans 15 residues. The germline V and J ends were trimmed by 0 bases and 9 bases, with 15 bases remaining between them. CDR3 sequence: CASSPPMGIRGEQFF. The CDR3 DNA is TGTGCCAGCTCACCACCGATGGGAATTAGGGGTGAGCAGTTCTTC.

V is TRBV18 and J is TRBJ2-2; 9 positions agree with TRBD1. Trimming cost V 6 bases and J 6 bases; bases outside gene matches: 26. Germline V CDR1 and CDR2: KGHSH, LQKENI. CDR3 length equals 21 residues. The CDR3 region is CASSRVGVTGGASLSPGELFF. The CDR3 DNA follows: TGTGCCAGCTCTCGTGTGGGCGTAACAGGGGGCGCTTCGCTTTCACCCGGGGAGCTGTTTTTT.

The chain is built from TRBV6-1 and TRBJ1-5; D is perhaps TRBD1 (5 bases). Per the germline V gene, CDR1 is MNHNS and CDR2 is SASEGT. V lost 0 bases and J 3 bases, leaving 9 bases between the germline ends. The CDR3 consists of 15 residues. The CDR3 protein is CASSEAGGANQPQHF. As DNA, the CDR3 is TGTGCCAGCAGTGAAGCCGGAGGGGCCAATCAGCCCCAGCATTTT.